These 30 T cell receptor beta chains share one sample of origin, sequenced in a study of cytomegalovirus exposure and HLA in healthy donors. This PCR relied on a set of 60 Vbeta primers and 13 Jbeta primers. Generated by immunoSEQ multiplex PCR, the TCRdb table keeps only in-frame clones and is missing some. Here the sample spans 100,000 to 150,000 clones, approximately 74% being singletons. The sequenced sample consisted of PBMCs. The origin of the receptors is a man aged 35 to 55 in good health and CMV-seropositive.

This chain links TRBV5-1 with TRBJ2-7; 12 nucleotides line up with TRBD2. Germline assignment: CDR1 SGHRS and CDR2 YFSETQ. The CDR3 sequence is 15 residues long. With V trimmed by 3 bases and J by 0 bases, 1 base remained unmatched. The CDR3 DNA reads as TGCGCCAGCAGCTCGGGACTAGCGGGCTCCTACGAGCAGTACTTC. Amino acids: CASSSGLAGSYEQYF.

This clone was detected only a few times. V usage is TRBV30 and J usage is TRBJ1-2; TRBD1 might be the D (6 bases). V was trimmed by 2 bases and J by 4 bases, leaving 14 bases between them. Germline CDR1 reads GTSNPN; CDR2 reads SVGIG (reference sequence). This CDR3 contains 14 residues. The CDR3 sequence: CAWSTQGTGYGYTF. CDR3 DNA: TGTGCCTGGAGTACCCAGGGGACGGGCTATGGCTACACCTTC.

This clone occurred a few times. V and J are TRBV6-1 and TRBJ1-6; 7 bases are shared with TRBD1. CDR3 length equals 14 residues. Germline values: CDR1 MNHNS, CDR2 SASEGT. The V segment lost 7 bases and the J segment 14 bases; nucleotides outside the gene matches: 14. The CDR3 DNA sequence: TGTGCCAGCACGCCTGACAGGGCGAATTCGGCCCTCCACTTT. Protein sequence: CASTPDRANSALHF.

J is TRBJ1-1 and V is TRBV21-1. TRBV21-1 is noted as a pseudogene. This CDR3 has 18 residues. The chain's CDR3 is CASSSRNGVKEMNTEAFF. The CDR3 DNA is TGTGCCAGCAGCTCCCGAAACGGGGTCAAAGAAATGAACACTGAAGCTTTCTTT.

This chain uses TRBV6-1 with TRBJ2-7; 7 bases align to TRBD1. V shed 4 bases, J shed 4 bases, and the junction held 7 bases outside the gene matches. The CDR3 extends over 14 amino acids. The germline V gene has CDR1 MNHNS and CDR2 SASEGT. In nucleotides, the CDR3 is TGTGCCAGCAGTGGCCCAGGGGGTGGGTACGAGCAGTACTTC. This translates into CASSGPGGGYEQYF.

V is TRBV5-1 and J is TRBJ2-7, with 8 nucleotides matching TRBD1. The CDR3 is 15 residues long. Germline V gives CDR1 SGHRS, CDR2 YFSETQ. V trimming: 5 bases; J trimming: 2 bases; junction bases outside the gene matches: 9. CDR3 coding DNA: TGCGCCAGCAGTCCAACAGGGGGACCCACCTACGAGCAGTACTTC. It encodes CASSPTGGPTYEQYF.

This chain uses TRBV2 with TRBJ2-3; 8 bases match TRBD2. CDR3 size: 14 residues. Germline V gene lookup returns CDR1 SNHLY and CDR2 FYNNEI. J lost 6 bases, V lost 6 bases, and 8 bases had no gene match. CDR3 in amino acids: CASRPGLGSDTQYF. In nucleotides, the CDR3 is TGTGCCAGCAGGCCGGGACTAGGTTCTGATACGCAGTATTTT.

The V call is TRBV9, the J call TRBJ1-3; 7 bases are a match to TRBD1. CDR1 is SGDLS, CDR2 YYNGEE, per germline. The junction had 4 bases not matched to a gene; V was cut back by 2 bases and J by 2 bases. This CDR3 has 15 residues. The CDR3 DNA reads as TGTGCCAGCAGCGTGAACAGGGGCACTGGAAACACCATATATTTT. It translates to CASSVNRGTGNTIYF.

This chain connects TRBV12-5 to TRBJ2-3; 11 bases line up with TRBD1. V gave up 2 bases and J gave up 3 bases; unmatched junction bases: 1. Germline V gives CDR1 LGHNT, CDR2 FRNRAP. CDR3 length: 15 amino acids. The CDR3 reads CASGLRDRGTDTQYF. DNA of the CDR3: TGTGCTAGTGGTTTGAGGGACAGGGGGACAGATACGCAGTATTTT.

The chain uses TRBV5-1 and TRBJ2-1; the match to TRBD1 covers 8 bases. Trimming took 6 bases from V and 3 from J; bases not matched to a gene: 5. Germline V CDR1 and CDR2: SGHRS, YFSETQ. The CDR3 runs 14 residues. This chain's CDR3 is CASTPGGRYNEQFF. CDR3 in DNA: TGCGCCAGCACCCCAGGGGGCCGCTACAATGAGCAGTTCTTC. Based on the CDR3 plus reference TRBV5-1 and TRBJ2-1, the full variable domain is KAGVTQTPRYLIKTRGQQVTLSCSPISGHRSVSWYQQTPGQGLQFLFEYFSETQRNKGNFPGRFSGRQFSNSRSEMNVSTLELGDSALYLCASTPGGRYNEQFFGPGTRLTVL.

This clone was detected once. V and J are TRBV5-4 and TRBJ1-5, with D tentatively TRBD1 (5 bases). The CDR3 has 16 residues. Trimming shortened V by 0 bases and J by 0 bases, and 10 bases separated the two germline ends. Germline assignment: CDR1 SGHNT and CDR2 YYREEE (reference sequence). CDR3 amino acids: CASSLGGGDSNQPQHF. For the CDR3, the DNA is TGTGCCAGCAGCTTGGGTGGAGGGGATAGCAATCAGCCCCAGCATTTT.

V gene TRBV6-4 combines with J gene TRBJ2-3, with TRBD2 matching over 8 bases. The germline gives CDR1 MRHNA, CDR2 SNTAGT. The CDR3 totals 15 residues. The junction had 3 bases not matched to a gene; V was cut back by 0 bases and J by 4 bases. The CDR3 reads CASSDSGLVADTQYF. The CDR3 DNA is TGTGCCAGCAGTGACTCGGGACTAGTAGCAGATACGCAGTATTTT.

A few counts support this clone. CDR3 sequence: CAISVGREMNTEAFF. In DNA form, the CDR3 reads TGTGCCATCAGTGTGGGCCGCGAGATGAACACTGAAGCTTTCTTT. The V and J genes are TRBV10-3 and TRBJ1-1; unclear D gene. The CDR3 runs 15 residues. In germline, CDR1 is ENHRY, CDR2 SYGVKD. V dropped 4 bases and J dropped 0 bases, with 12 bases sitting between them.

The chain carries TRBV5-5 and TRBJ1-1; no firm D call. The CDR3 runs to 14 residues. The V end lost 2 bases, the J end lost 4 bases, and 12 bases lay between the germline ends. CDR1 is SGHKS and CDR2 is YYEKEE in the germline V gene (reference sequence). CDR3 coding DNA: TGTGCCAGCAGCTTACCGGGATTTAGCACTGAAGCTTTCTTT. Translated, it gives CASSLPGFSTEAFF.

In nucleotides, the CDR3 is TGTGCCAGTATGGGGTACCAGGGGGCTAGGGAGACCCAGTACTTC. Translated: CASMGYQGARETQYF. The chain employs TRBV19 and TRBJ2-5; 8 nucleotides agree with TRBD1. The CDR3 consists of 15 residues. Germline values: CDR1 LNHDA, CDR2 SQIVND (reference sequence). V lost 7 bases to trimming and J lost 5 bases; unmatched junction nucleotides: 12.

This chain links TRBV5-4 with TRBJ2-7; weak D call: TRBD2 (6 bases). Germline CDR1 and CDR2: SGHNT and YYREEE (reference sequence). The germline V and J ends were trimmed by 4 bases and 1 base, with 15 bases remaining between them. The CDR3 has 15 amino acids. Here the CDR3 DNA reads TGTGCCAGCAGCCGGGGGAGCGGTATATCCTACGAGCAGTACTTC. It codes for CASSRGSGISYEQYF.

The chain combines TRBV2 with TRBJ1-2; the D is unclear. Between the trimmed V and J ends, which lost 0 bases and 7 bases, there was a span of 12 bases. Germline loops: CDR1 SNHLY, CDR2 FYNNEI. The CDR3 loop spans 14 amino acids. The CDR3 region has the DNA TGTGCCAGCAGTGAAGCGCTTACGGAGCCTGGCTACACCTTC. Its protein product is CASSEALTEPGYTF.

This clone has only a few counts. The chain is built from TRBV19 and TRBJ1-5; TRBD1 aligns across 9 bases. V trimming: 4 bases; J trimming: 5 bases; junction bases outside the gene matches: 3. Germline CDR1 LNHDA, CDR2 SQIVND (reference sequence). This CDR3 spans 14 amino acids. The CDR3 here is CASSTGTGHQPQHF. CDR3 coding DNA: TGTGCCAGTAGTACTGGGACAGGGCATCAGCCCCAGCATTTT.

This clone has only a few counts. The chain employs TRBV28 and TRBJ2-1, with TRBD2 matching over 7 bases. The CDR3 consists of 16 residues. V gave up 6 bases and J gave up 6 bases; unmatched junction bases: 14. Germline V lookup: CDR1 MDHEN, CDR2 SYDVKM. The CDR3 region is CASRGGGSSTVNEQFF. DNA for the CDR3: TGTGCCAGCAGAGGTGGCGGGAGTAGCACCGTCAATGAGCAGTTCTTC.

This clone was seen just once. The genes are TRBV27 and TRBJ1-5; 9 nucleotides agree with TRBD1. Losses at the gene ends were 6 bases for V and 1 base for J; bases not matched to a gene: 4. CDR3 size: 15 residues. Germline V gives CDR1 MNHEY, CDR2 SMNVEV (reference sequence). The CDR3 loop is CASRRDRVSNQPQHF. In DNA form, the CDR3 reads TGTGCCAGCAGAAGGGACAGGGTAAGCAATCAGCCCCAGCATTTT.

In its sample, this clone was seen a few times. The genes are TRBV9 and TRBJ2-5, with 7 bases lining up with TRBD2. The better agreement between TRBJ2-7 and the DNA end casts doubt on the J call. The CDR3 is 16 amino acids. CDR1 is SGDLS, CDR2 YYNGEE, per germline. CDR3 sequence reads: CASSEPSPRGEYEQYF. CDR3 in DNA: TGTGCCAGCAGCGAACCGAGTCCCCGGGGGGAATACGAGCAGTACTTC.

The chain has TRBV29-1 and TRBJ1-1; D is unresolved. Per germline, CDR1 SQVTM and CDR2 ANQGSEA. The CDR3 has 13 amino acids. V lost 1 base and J 4 bases, leaving 10 bases between the germline ends. The CDR3, as DNA: TGCAGCGTTGAAGGGAGGGTCGGCACTGAAGCTTTCTTT. It is translated as CSVEGRVGTEAFF.

This clone showed up just a few times. The rearrangement joins TRBV9 to TRBJ2-1; D is unresolved. Trimming stripped 5 bases from V and 0 bases from J, with 6 bases between. The CDR3 has 13 amino acids. Germline V gene data show CDR1 as SGDLS and CDR2 as YYNGEE. This CDR3 is CASRAGSYNEQFF. DNA of the CDR3: TGTGCCAGCAGGGCAGGCTCCTACAATGAGCAGTTCTTC.

This clone was recorded a few times. The chain links TRBV7-3 to TRBJ1-4; D gene ambiguous. CDR1 and CDR2 from the germline V gene are SGHTA and FQGTGA. The CDR3 totals 15 residues. The V end lost 5 bases, the J end lost 1 base, and 11 bases lay between the germline ends. The CDR3 is CASSPGEGTNEKLFF. The CDR3 nucleotides are TGTGCCAGCAGCCCCGGAGAGGGAACTAATGAAAAACTGTTTTTT.

V is TRBV28 and J is TRBJ1-2; D unresolved. Germline loops: CDR1 MDHEN, CDR2 SYDVKM. This CDR3 comprises 13 residues. Trimming pared 2 bases from V and 3 bases from J, leaving 7 bases between. CDR3 sequence reads: CASSLGGDYGYTF. CDR3 in DNA: TGTGCCAGCAGTTTAGGCGGGGACTATGGCTACACCTTC.

Only a few counts were recorded for this clone. The chain is built from TRBV10-3 and TRBJ2-6; D is ambiguous. This CDR3 has 13 residues. The germline V gene encodes CDR1 ENHRY and CDR2 SYGVKD. V was shortened by 6 bases and J by 0 bases, with 3 bases between the two germline ends. The CDR3 spells CAISGSGANVLTF. In DNA, the CDR3 is TGTGCCATCAGCGGCTCTGGGGCCAACGTCCTGACTTTC.

The chain joins TRBV4-3 to TRBJ2-7; possibly TRBD2 for D (6 bases). V lost 0 bases to trimming and J lost 0 bases, with 9 bases between them. Germline assignment: CDR1 LGHNA and CDR2 YSLEER. The length of the CDR3 is 15 residues. The CDR3 here is CASSQDAGFSYEQYF. The CDR3 DNA reads TGCGCCAGCAGCCAAGATGCGGGATTCTCCTACGAGCAGTACTTC.

This clone was seen only a few times. The chain employs TRBV4-1 and TRBJ2-3; a weak D match, TRBD2 (6 bases). CDR3 length equals 13 residues. V was cut by 7 bases and J by 1 base, with 9 bases left in between. Per the germline V gene, CDR1 is MGHRA and CDR2 is YSYEKL. This CDR3 reads CASKASGTDTQYF. The CDR3 coding sequence is TGCGCCAGCAAGGCTAGCGGCACAGATACGCAGTATTTT.

This clone was found once. V and J are TRBV19 and TRBJ2-6, with D tentatively TRBD1 (6 bases). CDR1 is LNHDA, CDR2 SQIVND, per germline (reference sequence). This CDR3 comprises 19 residues. V gave up 4 bases and J gave up 0 bases, with 19 bases separating them. In nucleotides, the CDR3 is TGTGCCAGTAGTAATGATGGCAGGGGAGCGAGCTCTGGGGCCAACGTCCTGACTTTC. Its translation is CASSNDGRGASSGANVLTF.

This clone was seen a single time. V usage is TRBV10-3 and J usage is TRBJ1-1; D not certain. CDR1 ENHRY and CDR2 SYGVKD come from the germline V gene. Trimming took off 4 bases at V and 1 base at J, with 10 bases between the two ends. The length of the CDR3 is 14 residues. In DNA, the CDR3 is TGTGCCATCAGTGGGGCAGGTACGAACACTGAAGCTTTCTTT. Translated: CAISGAGTNTEAFF.